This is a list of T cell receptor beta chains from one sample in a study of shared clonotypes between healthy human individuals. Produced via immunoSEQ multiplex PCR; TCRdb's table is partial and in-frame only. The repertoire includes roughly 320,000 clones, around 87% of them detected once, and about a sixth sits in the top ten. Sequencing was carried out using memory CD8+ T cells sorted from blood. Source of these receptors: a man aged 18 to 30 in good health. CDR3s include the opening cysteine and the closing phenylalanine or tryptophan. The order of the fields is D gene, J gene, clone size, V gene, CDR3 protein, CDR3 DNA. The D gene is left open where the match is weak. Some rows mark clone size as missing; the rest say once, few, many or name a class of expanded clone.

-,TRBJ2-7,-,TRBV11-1,CASSPRPLPEQYF,TGTGCCAGCAGCCCCAGGCCCCTCCCCGAGCAGTACTTC
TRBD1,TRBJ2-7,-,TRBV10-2,CASSDLGGIPYEQYF,TGCGCCAGCAGTGATTTAGGGGGCATTCCCTACGAGCAGTACTTC
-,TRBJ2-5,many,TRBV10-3,CATAGGTLRLEMETQYF,TGTGCCACCGCGGGCGGGACATTACGATTGGAGATGGAGACCCAGTACTTC
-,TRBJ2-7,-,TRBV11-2,CASSLGSGQYSYEQYF,TGTGCCAGCAGCTTAGGGTCAGGGCAGTACTCCTACGAGCAGTACTTC
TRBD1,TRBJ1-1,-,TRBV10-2,CASIRTQRWTGAFF,TGCGCCAGCATCCGAACTCAGAGATGGACAGGGGCTTTCTTT
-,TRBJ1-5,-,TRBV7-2,CASSLVGVMGNQPQHF,TGTGCCAGCAGCTTAGTGGGGGTCATGGGGAATCAGCCCCAGCATTTT
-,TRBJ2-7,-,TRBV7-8,CASSSDGGYEQYF,TGTGCCAGCAGCTCCGACGGTGGATACGAGCAGTACTTC
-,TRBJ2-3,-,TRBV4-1,CASSQVLIDTQYF,TGCGCCAGCAGCCAAGTTTTGATAGATACGCAGTATTTT
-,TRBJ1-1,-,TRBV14,CASSQDLSITEAFF,TGTGCCAGCAGCCAAGACCTATCCATCACTGAAGCTTTCTTT
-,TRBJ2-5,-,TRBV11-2,CASSLGTVGETQYF,TGTGCCAGCAGCTTAGGGACAGTGGGAGAGACCCAGTACTTC
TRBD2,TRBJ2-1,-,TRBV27,CASTTGLAGSEQFF,TGTGCCAGCACTACGGGACTAGCGGGGAGTGAGCAGTTCTTC